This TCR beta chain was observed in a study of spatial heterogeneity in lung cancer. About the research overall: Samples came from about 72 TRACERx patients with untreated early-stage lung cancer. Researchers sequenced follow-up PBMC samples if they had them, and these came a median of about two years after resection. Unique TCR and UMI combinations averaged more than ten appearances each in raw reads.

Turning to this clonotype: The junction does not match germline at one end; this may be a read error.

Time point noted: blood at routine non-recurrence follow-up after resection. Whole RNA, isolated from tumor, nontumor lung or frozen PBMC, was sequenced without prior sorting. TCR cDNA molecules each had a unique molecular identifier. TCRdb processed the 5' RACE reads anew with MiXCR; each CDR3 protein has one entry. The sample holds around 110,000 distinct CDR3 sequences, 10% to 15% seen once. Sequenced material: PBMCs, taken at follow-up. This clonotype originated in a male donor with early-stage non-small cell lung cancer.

The CDR3 DNA reads TGTGCCAACAGTTACTCGATTTTGGACGGGTATGGCTACACCTTC. It codes for CANSYSILDGYGYTF. The chain carries TRBV6-5 and TRBJ1-2; D unresolved. CDR3 length equals 15 residues. CDR1 and CDR2 (germline): MNHEY, SVGAGI.